These 27 T cell receptor beta chains originate from one sample sequenced in a study of blood T cell repertoires in COVID-19. The repertoire was sequenced with immunoSEQ multiplex PCR; TCRdb's copy has only in-frame clones and lacks some. The data hold about 490,000 clones, with around 85% observed a single time. The specimen sequenced was peripheral blood. Every receptor here comes from a human donor in a cohort sampled during active COVID-19.

This sequence joins TRBV30 and TRBJ2-7, with 7 bases fitting TRBD2. Losses at the gene ends were 0 bases for V and 4 bases for J; bases not matched to a gene: 6. Germline assignment: CDR1 GTSNPN and CDR2 SVGIG (reference sequence). The CDR3 contains 14 residues. The chain's CDR3 is CAWSVPGGPYEQYF. CDR3 nucleotide sequence: TGTGCCTGGAGTGTACCGGGAGGTCCTTACGAGCAGTACTTC.

This chain connects TRBV19 to TRBJ1-1, with D maybe TRBD1 (6 bases). V was cut by 4 bases and J by 2 bases, with 11 bases left in between. The CDR3 is 14 amino acids. The germline V gene encodes CDR1 LNHDA and CDR2 SQIVND (reference sequence). The CDR3 bases are TGTGCCAGTAGTACGGACAGATCAAACACTGAAGCTTTCTTT. This translates into CASSTDRSNTEAFF.

This clone has a handful of counts. The chain has TRBV7-2 and TRBJ2-1; 8 bases align to TRBD1. The CDR3 is 14 amino acids. CDR1 SGHTA and CDR2 FQGNSA come from the germline V gene. Trimming at V came to 7 bases and at J to 4 bases, leaving 6 bases not matched to a gene. In nucleotides, the CDR3 is TGTGCCAGCAACTACAGGGGGAGGTACAATGAGCAGTTCTTC. Translating gives CASNYRGRYNEQFF. The complete variable domain, with remaining parts taken from reference TRBV7-2 and TRBJ2-1, reads GAGVSQSPSNKVTEKGKDVELRCDPISGHTALYWYRQSLGQGLEFLIYFQGNSAPDKSGLPSDRFSAERTGGSVSTLTIQRTQQEDSAVYLCASNYRGRYNEQFFGPGTRLTVL.

This clone was seen repeatedly, ten times or more. This chain joins TRBV6-1 and TRBJ1-5; D not certain. Trimming took off 2 bases at V and 7 bases at J, with 15 bases between the two ends. The germline V gene encodes CDR1 MNHNS and CDR2 SASEGT. The CDR3 runs to 15 residues. CDR3 sequence reads: CASSEIRREWQPQHF. CDR3 bases: TGTGCCAGCAGTGAAATTAGGAGGGAGTGGCAGCCCCAGCATTTT.

V and J are TRBV7-9 and TRBJ2-5, with TRBD1 matching 7 bases. The junction had 8 bases not matched to a gene; V was cut back by 4 bases and J by 6 bases. CDR1 is SEHNR, CDR2 FQNEAQ, per germline (reference sequence). The CDR3 runs 14 residues. CDR3 sequence: CASSYGTAGKTQYF. The DNA for the CDR3 is TGTGCCAGCAGCTACGGGACAGCTGGAAAGACCCAGTACTTC.

This chain links TRBV11-2 with TRBJ2-7; the match to TRBD1 covers 12 bases. With 6 bases clipped from V and 3 bases from J, the junction kept 6 bases outside the gene matches. The CDR3 sequence is 15 residues long. Looked up from germline, CDR1 is SGHAT and CDR2 is FQNNGV. For the CDR3, the DNA is TGTGCCAGCAGGAGGGGGACAGGGGGCAGCTACGAGCAGTACTTC. Protein: CASRRGTGGSYEQYF.

The chain links TRBV19 to TRBJ2-7, with D perhaps TRBD2 (6 bases). With 3 bases removed from V and 3 bases from J, the gap between germline ends came to 15 bases. The CDR3 spans 15 residues. Germline CDR1 LNHDA, CDR2 SQIVND (reference sequence). The CDR3 bases are TGTGCCAGTAGTATGTCGGGAGAGAATTACTACGAGCAGTACTTC. This codes for CASSMSGENYYEQYF.

The J gene is TRBJ1-1, the V gene TRBV6-5; tentatively, D is TRBD1 (5 bases). Germline CDR1 and CDR2: MNHEY and SVGAGI. The germline V and J ends were trimmed by 7 bases and 6 bases, with 15 bases remaining between them. The CDR3 sequence is 13 residues long. The CDR3 DNA is TGTGCCAGCAATGCGGGATCGGGGCCTGAAGCTTTCTTT. Amino acids: CASNAGSGPEAFF.

V is TRBV6-5 and J is TRBJ2-7; 10 nucleotides agree with TRBD2. Germline CDR1 MNHEY, CDR2 SVGAGI. V lost 8 bases, J lost 4 bases, and 5 bases stayed unmatched. This CDR3 spans 13 amino acids. The CDR3 reads CASGTSDEYEQYF. The CDR3 DNA reads as TGTGCCAGCGGGACTAGCGACGAATACGAGCAGTACTTC.

The chain couples TRBV6-5 to TRBJ2-1; 13 nucleotides align to TRBD2. Per germline, CDR1 MNHEY and CDR2 SVGAGI. The trim removed 6 bases at V and 4 bases at J, leaving 3 bases unmatched. The CDR3 is 15 residues long. As DNA, the CDR3 is TGTGCCAGCAGAACTAGCGGGAGGGAGTACAATGAGCAGTTCTTC. Its protein is CASRTSGREYNEQFF.

This chain uses TRBV7-9 with TRBJ1-1, with D maybe TRBD1 (5 bases). CDR3 size: 16 residues. The germline V gene has CDR1 SEHNR and CDR2 FQNEAQ (reference sequence). Trimming took off 1 base at V and 3 bases at J, with 15 bases between the two ends. The CDR3 DNA reads as TGTGCCAGCAGCTTAGGGTCGGGACTTTTGTACACTGAAGCTTTCTTT. Protein product: CASSLGSGLLYTEAFF.

J is TRBJ1-2 and V is TRBV7-9; D is uncertain. V was clipped by 3 bases and J by 2 bases, with 10 bases between them. The CDR3 spans 14 residues. CDR1 and CDR2 from the germline V gene are SEHNR and FQNEAQ (reference sequence). The chain's CDR3 is CASSFYESNYGYTF. As DNA, the CDR3 is TGTGCCAGCAGCTTTTATGAGTCGAACTATGGCTACACCTTC.

The genes are TRBV6-5 and TRBJ1-4; D is uncertain. CDR1 and CDR2 (germline): MNHEY, SVGAGI. The CDR3 length is 15 residues. V was clipped by 5 bases and J by 0 bases, with 10 bases between them. The CDR3 DNA reads TGTGCCAGCAGTCTGCAGATTGCAACTAATGAAAAACTGTTTTTT. This sequence encodes CASSLQIATNEKLFF.

The chain combines TRBV3-1 (or the pseudogene TRBV3-2) with TRBJ2-5; D is uncertain. This CDR3 spans 16 amino acids. The ends were cut back, 1 base at V and 8 bases at J, with 20 bases in the middle. Germline CDR1 LGHDT, CDR2 YNNKEL (reference sequence). CDR3 sequence: CASSQGVPAAQQTQYF. The CDR3 nucleotides are TGTGCCAGCAGCCAAGGGGTGCCGGCGGCTCAACAAACCCAGTACTTC.

This clone turned up a few times. The J gene is TRBJ2-1, the V gene TRBV5-1, with TRBD2 matching over 12 bases. Germline V CDR1 and CDR2: SGHRS, YFSETQ. The CDR3 totals 15 residues. V dropped 1 base and J dropped 6; count of bases not matched to a gene: 2. The CDR3 bases are TGCGCCAGCAGCTTGAAACTAGCGGGAGGCAATGAGCAGTTCTTC. Translated: CASSLKLAGGNEQFF.

The V gene is TRBV4-1, the J gene TRBJ1-2; no clear D gene. This CDR3 has 15 amino acids. Trimming shortened V by 0 bases and J by 4 bases, and 12 bases separated the two germline ends. CDR1 and CDR2 from the germline V gene are MGHRA and YSYEKL. Here the CDR3 DNA reads TGCGCCAGCAGCCAAGATCTAAAAGTTATCTATGGCTACACCTTC. It encodes CASSQDLKVIYGYTF.

CDR3: CASSLPQGYYGYTF. Here the CDR3 DNA reads TGTGCCAGCAGTTTACCCCAGGGTTACTATGGCTACACCTTC. The chain is built from TRBV28 and TRBJ1-2; D may be TRBD1 (5 bases). Deletions cut 2 bases from V and 3 bases from J, with 10 bases between. CDR1 is MDHEN, CDR2 SYDVKM, per germline. The CDR3 totals 14 residues.

The chain carries TRBV5-1 and TRBJ1-1; 11 nucleotides align to TRBD1. V was clipped by 4 bases and J by 4 bases; unmatched bases: 6. The germline gives CDR1 SGHRS, CDR2 YFSETQ. There are 15 residues in the CDR3. CDR3 sequence reads: CASSIGTGGSTEAFF. The CDR3 DNA sequence: TGCGCCAGCAGCATAGGGACAGGGGGAAGCACTGAAGCTTTCTTT.

The genes are TRBV7-2 and TRBJ1-6; 8 nucleotides align to TRBD1. Per the germline V gene, CDR1 is SGHTA and CDR2 is FQGNSA. Trimming took 1 base from V and 5 from J; bases not matched to a gene: 7. This CDR3 comprises 17 residues. CDR3 amino acids: CASSLGTPGQDNSPLHF. CDR3 DNA sequence: TGTGCCAGCAGCTTAGGGACACCGGGACAGGATAATTCACCCCTCCACTTT.

Worth noting for this clone: This specimen includes other DNA sequences encoding the same CDR3. The rearrangement joins TRBV28 to TRBJ2-6; no reliable D call. V was trimmed by 6 bases and J by 0 bases, leaving 3 bases between them. Germline CDR1 and CDR2: MDHEN and SYDVKM. CDR3 size: 13 residues. The CDR3 reads CASRRSGANVLTF. For the CDR3, the DNA is TGTGCCAGCAGGCGCTCTGGGGCCAACGTCCTGACTTTC.

This clone was picked up a small number of times. The chain carries TRBV3-1 (or the pseudogene TRBV3-2) and TRBJ2-5, with D perhaps TRBD1 (5 bases). Germline CDR1 reads LGHDT; CDR2 reads YNNKEL (reference sequence). CDR3 length: 14 residues. V lost 5 bases and J 0 bases, leaving 10 bases between the germline ends. The CDR3 bases are TGTGCCAGCAGCAACCCGACAGACCAAGAGACCCAGTACTTC. Translation gives CASSNPTDQETQYF.

The rearrangement joins TRBV2 to TRBJ2-1; 10 bases agree with TRBD2. V trimming: 4 bases; J trimming: 5 bases; junction bases outside the gene matches: 11. Germline V gene lookup returns CDR1 SNHLY and CDR2 FYNNEI. The CDR3 loop spans 17 amino acids. The CDR3, as DNA: TGTGCCAGCAGTGCTAGCGGGAGATCTTTCTGGGACAATGAGCAGTTCTTC. Its protein is CASSASGRSFWDNEQFF.

The chain combines TRBV7-3 with TRBJ2-3; D perhaps matches TRBD2 (5 bases). CDR3 size: 16 residues. Germline loops: CDR1 SGHTA, CDR2 FQGTGA. V was cut by 5 bases and J by 4 bases, with 19 bases left in between. For the CDR3, the DNA is TGTGCCAGCAGCCCGACGGGAACCCGAGGCCCAGATACGCAGTATTTT. It yields the protein CASSPTGTRGPDTQYF.

The rearrangement uses TRBV7-9 and TRBJ2-1, with D perhaps TRBD2 (6 bases). The CDR3 runs to 17 residues. Germline CDR1 is SEHNR and CDR2 is FQNEAQ (reference sequence). V was shortened by 0 bases and J by 11 bases, with 23 bases between the two germline ends. The chain's CDR3 is CASSLARGGASSNKQFF. CDR3 nucleotide sequence: TGTGCCAGCAGCTTAGCGCGGGGCGGGGCGTCCTCAAATAAGCAGTTCTTC.

The V gene is TRBV6-5, the J gene TRBJ2-5; TRBD2 matches 7 bases. The CDR3 is 12 amino acids. The junction had 8 bases not matched to a gene; V was cut back by 11 bases and J by 5 bases. CDR1 is MNHEY, CDR2 SVGAGI, per germline. The CDR3 nucleotides are TGTGCCGACGGGAGGCCAGGGGAGACCCAGTACTTC. Amino acid sequence: CADGRPGETQYF.

The chain couples TRBV19 to TRBJ1-1; D not resolved. In germline, CDR1 is LNHDA, CDR2 SQIVND (reference sequence). CDR3 length: 14 residues. The V end lost 8 bases, the J end lost 4 bases, and 17 bases lay between the germline ends. CDR3 coding DNA: TGTGCCAGTCGAAACTTATTATATTCCACTGAAGCTTTCTTT. This codes for CASRNLLYSTEAFF.

The gene calls are TRBV9 and TRBJ1-3; D is unclear. The CDR3 sequence is 15 residues long. Trimming shortened V by 0 bases and J by 4 bases, and 11 bases separated the two germline ends. Germline loops: CDR1 SGDLS, CDR2 YYNGEE. The CDR3 here is CASSVGSLLGNTIYF. The CDR3 coding sequence is TGTGCCAGCAGCGTAGGGTCACTTTTGGGAAACACCATATATTTT.